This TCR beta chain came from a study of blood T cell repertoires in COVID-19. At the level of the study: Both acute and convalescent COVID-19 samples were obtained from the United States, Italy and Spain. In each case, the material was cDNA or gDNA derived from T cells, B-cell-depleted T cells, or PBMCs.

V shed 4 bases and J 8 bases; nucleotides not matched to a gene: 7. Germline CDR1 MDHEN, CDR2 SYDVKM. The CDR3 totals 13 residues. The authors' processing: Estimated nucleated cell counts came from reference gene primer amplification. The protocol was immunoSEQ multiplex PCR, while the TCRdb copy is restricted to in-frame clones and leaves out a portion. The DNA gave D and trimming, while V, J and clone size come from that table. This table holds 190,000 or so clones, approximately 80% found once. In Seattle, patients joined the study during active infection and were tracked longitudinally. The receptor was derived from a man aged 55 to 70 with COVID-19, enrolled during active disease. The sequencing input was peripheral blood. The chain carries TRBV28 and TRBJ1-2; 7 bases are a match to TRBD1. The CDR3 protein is CASSYRRGQGYTF. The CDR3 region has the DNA TGTGCCAGCAGTTATCGAAGGGGGCAAGGCTACACCTTC.